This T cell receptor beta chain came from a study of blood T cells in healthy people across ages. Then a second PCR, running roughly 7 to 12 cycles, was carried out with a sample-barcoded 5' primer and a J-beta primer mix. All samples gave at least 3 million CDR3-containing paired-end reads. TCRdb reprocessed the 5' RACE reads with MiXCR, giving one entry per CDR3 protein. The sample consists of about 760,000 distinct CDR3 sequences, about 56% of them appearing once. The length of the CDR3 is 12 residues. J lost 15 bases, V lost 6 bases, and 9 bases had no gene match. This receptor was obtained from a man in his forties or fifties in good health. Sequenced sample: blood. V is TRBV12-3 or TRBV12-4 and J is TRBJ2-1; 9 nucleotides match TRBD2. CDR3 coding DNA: TGTGCCAGCAGGGGACTGGCGGGAGGGATGTTCTTC. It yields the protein CASRGLAGGMFF.